The T cell receptor (beta chain) under discussion was sequenced for a study of control samples from healthy donors and cancer patients (dated by TCRdb to about 2020). Library construction relied on the immunoSEQ multiplex PCR assay. TCRdb holds this immuneACCESS table with in-frame rearrangements only. Some clones are missing; in checked studies, unresolved V genes explain under half, and the rest has no known cause. The sample table contains roughly 450,000 clones; only one count was recorded for 75% to 95% of them. The ten largest account for 5% to 8% of the sample. A word on this clone: Its cognate antigen has yet to be identified. Base qualities are not recorded, but no much larger clone differs from it by a single base.

Reading from cysteine to phenylalanine, the CDR3 counts 15 amino acids. Just the 45-base CDR3 DNA is kept, in frame starting at base 1. V trim: 5 bases; J trim: 6 bases; unmatched bases: 5. Based on the germline V gene (reference sequence), the CDR1 and CDR2 sequences are MNHEY and SMNVEV. Recombination linked TRBV27 to TRBJ1-6; 9 bases in the junction line up with TRBD1. The sequenced sample was PBMCs. This TCR came from a man aged 35-49 years with head and neck cancer. Here the CDR3 is given as CASSPWDRANSPLHF. In nucleotides, the sequence is TGTGCCAGCAGTCCGTGGGACAGGGCTAATTCACCCCTCCACTTT.